This T cell receptor (beta chain) appears in the sequencing data of a study of cytomegalovirus exposure and HLA in healthy donors. CDR1 is MNHNY, CDR2 SVGAGI, per germline (reference sequence). The V and J ends lost 0 bases and 6 bases respectively, with 8 bases between them. This CDR3 is built from 13 residues. PCR was performed using 60 Vbeta and 13 Jbeta primers. Using immunoSEQ multiplex PCR, the repertoire was profiled, and TCRdb retains in-frame clones only, with some absent. The table shows some 190,000 clones, with around 67% occurring only once. The receptor was derived from a woman aged 25 to 39 in good health and CMV-seropositive. Sequencing used PBMCs. This rearrangement joins TRBV6-6 to TRBJ1-1; perhaps TRBD1 as D (5 bases). The CDR3 DNA follows: TGTGCCAGCAGTTACTCGTTGGGGCCTGAAGCTTTCTTT. Protein sequence: CASSYSLGPEAFF.